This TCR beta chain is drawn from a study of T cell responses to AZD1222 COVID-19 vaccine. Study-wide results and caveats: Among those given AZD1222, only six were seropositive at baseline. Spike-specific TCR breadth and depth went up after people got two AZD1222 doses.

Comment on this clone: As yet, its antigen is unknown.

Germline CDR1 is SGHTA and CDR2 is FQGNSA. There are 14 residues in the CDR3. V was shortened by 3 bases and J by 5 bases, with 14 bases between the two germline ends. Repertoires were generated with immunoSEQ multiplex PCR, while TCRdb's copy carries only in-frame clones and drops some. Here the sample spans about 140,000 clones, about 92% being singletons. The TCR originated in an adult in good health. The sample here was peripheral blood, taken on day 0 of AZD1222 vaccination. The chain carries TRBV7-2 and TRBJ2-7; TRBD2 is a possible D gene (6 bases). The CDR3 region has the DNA TGTGCCAGCAGCTTCGGGCGGGGCTTCCACGAGCAGTACTTC. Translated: CASSFGRGFHEQYF.